Here is one T cell receptor (beta chain) with its context. The antigen is undetermined. Sample-barcoded 5' priming and a J-beta primer mix drove a second PCR of roughly 6 to 12 cycles. A single record per CDR3 protein comes from TCRdb applying MiXCR to the 5' RACE reads. The table lists 700,000 to 800,000 distinct CDR3 sequences, more than 40% of them singletons. The data are from a study of blood T cells in healthy people across ages. Every sample yielded at least 6.5 million isolated PBMCs. Study results and caveats: When set beside aged donors, long-lived donors presented more naive CD4+ cells and higher diversity.

The sequencing sample was made of blood. The receptor was isolated from a woman aged 60-75 years in good health.

The CDR3 nucleotides read TGTGCCAGCAGGGCAGGGCAACGCGAGCAGTACTTC. It specifies CASRAGQREQYF. V and J are TRBV12-3 or TRBV12-4 and TRBJ2-7, with D possibly being TRBD1 (5 bases). V gave up 6 bases and J gave up 6 bases, with 12 bases separating them. There are 12 residues in the CDR3.